This paragraph reports one T cell receptor (beta chain). Its antigen is unknown. Trimming cost V 8 bases and J 5 bases; bases outside gene matches: 9. The V gene's germline CDR1 is SGHRS and CDR2 YFSETQ. The CDR3 runs to 14 residues. TCRdb reanalysed the RT-PCR reads using MiXCR and keeps one entry per CDR3 protein. The profile shows hundreds of thousands of distinct CDR3 sequences, about 11% of them singletons. The sample comes from a study of response to subunit inactivated influenza vaccine. Study outcomes and limitations: Researchers suggested that each seasonal influenza vaccination recruits few new T cells.

The V and J genes are TRBV5-1 and TRBJ2-5; 10 nucleotides agree with TRBD1. The sample was PBMCs from blood, taken on the day of vaccination. This TCR was sampled from a man in his forties or fifties who received an inactivated influenza vaccine. As DNA, the CDR3 is TGCGCCAGTACCGGGACAGGGGCGCGGGAGACCCAGTACTTC. Translating gives CASTGTGARETQYF.